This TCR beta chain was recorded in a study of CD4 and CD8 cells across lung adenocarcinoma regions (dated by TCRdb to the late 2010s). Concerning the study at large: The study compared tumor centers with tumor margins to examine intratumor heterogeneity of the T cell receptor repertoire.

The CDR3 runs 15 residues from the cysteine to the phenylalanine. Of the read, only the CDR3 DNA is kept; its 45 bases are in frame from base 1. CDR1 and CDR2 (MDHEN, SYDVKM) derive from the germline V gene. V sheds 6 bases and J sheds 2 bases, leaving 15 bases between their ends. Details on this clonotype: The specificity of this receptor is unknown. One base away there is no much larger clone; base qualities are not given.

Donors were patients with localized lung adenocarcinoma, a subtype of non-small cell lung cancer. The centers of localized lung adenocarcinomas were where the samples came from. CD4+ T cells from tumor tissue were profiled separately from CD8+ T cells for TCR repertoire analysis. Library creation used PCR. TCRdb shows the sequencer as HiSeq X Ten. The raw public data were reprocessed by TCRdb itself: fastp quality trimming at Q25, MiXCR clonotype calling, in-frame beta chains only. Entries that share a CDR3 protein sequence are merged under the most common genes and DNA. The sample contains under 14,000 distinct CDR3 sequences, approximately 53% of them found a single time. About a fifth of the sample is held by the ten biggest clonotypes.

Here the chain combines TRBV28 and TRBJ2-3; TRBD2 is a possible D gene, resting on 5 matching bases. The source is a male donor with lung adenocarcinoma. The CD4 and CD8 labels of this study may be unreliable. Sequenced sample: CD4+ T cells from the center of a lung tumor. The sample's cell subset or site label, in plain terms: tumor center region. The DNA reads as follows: TGTGCCAGCAGGAGGGTAGCGTCGAACACAGATACGCAGTATTTT. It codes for CASRRVASNTDTQYF.